A single sample is the source of the 20 T cell receptor beta chains below, sequenced in a study of blood T cell repertoires in COVID-19. The repertoire was sequenced with immunoSEQ multiplex PCR; TCRdb's copy has only in-frame clones and lacks some. The data hold just over 150,000 clones, with 75% to 90% observed a single time. The specimen sequenced was peripheral blood. These receptors came from a woman between 40 and 50 years old with acute or convalescent COVID-19.

The chain is built from TRBV7-2 and TRBJ2-1, with D possibly matching TRBD1 (6 bases). Trimming removed 5 bases at V and 6 bases at J, with 8 bases between. CDR3 length equals 12 residues. The germline CDR1 and CDR2 sequences are SGHTA and FQGNSA. The CDR3 region has the DNA TGTGCCAGCAGCCGGGACATCAATGAGCAGTTCTTC. This sequence encodes CASSRDINEQFF.

The chain joins TRBV3-1 (or the pseudogene TRBV3-2) to TRBJ2-5, with D unclear. The V end was cut by 3 bases, the J end by 4 bases, with 15 bases between. The CDR3 spans 15 residues. Germline V lookup: CDR1 LGHDT, CDR2 YNNKEL (reference sequence). The CDR3 sequence: CASSQDSTSPETQYF. CDR3 DNA sequence: TGTGCCAGCAGCCAGGATTCGACATCTCCAGAGACCCAGTACTTC.

The V and J genes are TRBV30 and TRBJ2-1; weak D call: TRBD2 (5 bases). Germline assignment: CDR1 GTSNPN and CDR2 SVGIG (reference sequence). V lost 5 bases, J lost 6 bases, and 8 bases lay in between. The CDR3 sequence is 11 residues long. The CDR3 protein is CAWQRINEQFF. The CDR3 DNA reads as TGTGCCTGGCAGCGGATCAATGAGCAGTTCTTC.

Details on this clone: The junction shows a germline mismatch at one end, possibly a read error. This chain connects TRBV3-1 (or the pseudogene TRBV3-2) to TRBJ2-7, with D tentatively TRBD2 (6 bases). Germline V gives CDR1 LGHDT, CDR2 YNNKEL (reference sequence). The CDR3 is made up of 14 amino acids. In DNA, the CDR3 is TGTGCCAGCAGCCAAGAGGGTCGGACTACCCTCTTTCACTTC. Translating it yields CASSQEGRTTLFHF.

The V call is TRBV6-5, the J call TRBJ2-1; tentative D call: TRBD2 (6 bases). There are 15 residues in the CDR3. CDR1 and CDR2 from the germline V gene are MNHEY and SVGAGI. V was pared by 7 bases and J by 10 bases, with 23 bases between. The CDR3 nucleotides read TGTGCCAGCAACAACCGGGAGCGGGTGGGAAGGGAGCAGTTCTTC. It codes for CASNNRERVGREQFF.

The chain combines TRBV7-2 with TRBJ2-7; weak D call: TRBD1 (5 bases). The CDR3 is 14 residues long. Germline V gene sequence: CDR1 SGHTA, CDR2 FQGNSA. V lost 2 bases to trimming and J lost 2 bases, with 10 bases between them. CDR3 region: CASSLPRQTYEQYF. CDR3 DNA: TGTGCCAGCAGCTTACCCCGACAGACCTACGAGCAGTACTTC.

This clone was recorded once. CDR3 residues: CATSVPGTNTGELFF. The CDR3 nucleotides read TGTGCCACCAGTGTTCCGGGTACGAACACCGGGGAGCTGTTTTTT. The gene calls are TRBV24-1 and TRBJ2-2; D gene ambiguous. Between the trimmed V and J ends, which lost 5 bases and 0 bases, there was a span of 9 bases. CDR1 is KGHDR, CDR2 SFDVKD, per germline. This CDR3 is 15 amino acids long.

This chain connects TRBV29-1 to TRBJ1-1; D unclear. The V gene's germline CDR1 is SQVTM and CDR2 ANQGSEA. The germline V and J ends were trimmed by 3 bases and 0 bases, with 8 bases remaining between them. This CDR3 region has 13 residues. The CDR3 DNA follows: TGCAGCGTTGAGCCTAAACTGAACACTGAAGCTTTCTTT. It translates to CSVEPKLNTEAFF. Full variable domain (remainder filled in from reference TRBV29-1 and TRBJ1-1): SAVISQKPSRDICQRGTSLTIQCQVDSQVTMMFWYRQQPGQSLTLIATANQGSEATYESGFVIDKFPISRPNLTFSTLTVSNMSPEDSSIYLCSVEPKLNTEAFFGQGTRLTVV.

This chain connects TRBV2 to TRBJ2-1; 13 nucleotides agree with TRBD2. Germline CDR1 SNHLY, CDR2 FYNNEI. CDR3 length equals 15 residues. V trimming: 8 bases; J trimming: 5 bases; junction bases outside the gene matches: 6. The CDR3 spells CASSETSGRNNEQFF. The DNA of the CDR3 is TGTGCCAGCTCTGAGACTAGCGGGAGGAACAATGAGCAGTTCTTC.

The rearrangement links TRBV21-1 to TRBJ2-1; the table's D call, TRBD1, has no DNA check behind it. TRBV21-1 is a listed pseudogene. The CDR3 loop spans 18 amino acids. The CDR3 spells CASSPRTDLSSSYNEQFF. The CDR3, as DNA: TGTGCCAGCAGCCCCCGGACAGACCTATCAAGCTCCTACAATGAGCAGTTCTTC.

The chain combines TRBV6-1 with TRBJ1-5, with D perhaps TRBD1 (5 bases). V dropped 3 bases and J dropped 7 bases, with 13 bases sitting between them. The CDR3 is 14 residues long. Germline CDR1 and CDR2: MNHNS and SASEGT. CDR3 nucleotides: TGTGCCAGCAGTGAGTGGGGGGATGGGCAGCCCCAGCATTTT. This encodes CASSEWGDGQPQHF.

This rearrangement joins TRBV25-1 to TRBJ2-1; maybe TRBD1 (6 bases). The V end was cut by 6 bases, the J end by 4 bases, with 10 bases between. Per germline, CDR1 MGHDK and CDR2 SYGVNS. The CDR3 runs 13 residues. CDR3 loop: CASRVTGYNEQFF. DNA of the CDR3: TGTGCCAGCAGGGTGACAGGATACAATGAGCAGTTCTTC.

The chain has TRBV18 and TRBJ1-4; D is undetermined. Per the germline V gene, CDR1 is KGHSH and CDR2 is LQKENI. V lost 2 bases, J lost 3 bases, and 10 bases lay in between. This CDR3 comprises 15 residues. CDR3 in amino acids: CASSPSRQSNEKLFF. CDR3 bases: TGTGCCAGCTCACCAAGTCGTCAGTCTAATGAAAAACTGTTTTTT.

The chain links TRBV2 to TRBJ1-1; 10 bases fit TRBD1. The CDR3 has 16 residues. The V gene end was trimmed by 0 bases and the J gene end by 4 bases; junction bases not matched to a gene: 5. Per germline, CDR1 SNHLY and CDR2 FYNNEI. CDR3 in amino acids: CASSEARDRGGTEAFF. DNA for the CDR3: TGTGCCAGCAGTGAAGCGCGGGACAGGGGAGGCACTGAAGCTTTCTTT. The variable domain in full, completed from reference TRBV2 and TRBJ1-1, reads EPEVTQTPSHQVTQMGQEVILRCVPISNHLYFYWYRQILGQKVEFLVSFYNNEISEKSEIFDDQFSVERPDGSNFTLKIRSTKLEDSAMYFCASSEARDRGGTEAFFGQGTRLTVV.

The chain is built from TRBV4-2 and TRBJ1-6; 7 bases are shared with TRBD1. The length of the CDR3 is 20 residues. Per germline, CDR1 LGHNA and CDR2 YNFKEQ. V dropped 0 bases and J dropped 7; count of bases not matched to a gene: 18. The CDR3 spells CASSQDTILGTRDRNSPLHF. The CDR3 DNA follows: TGTGCCAGCAGCCAAGATACAATTTTGGGGACCCGGGACAGAAATTCACCCCTCCACTTT.

Remarks on this clone: One end of the junction varies from germline; a read error may be responsible. The rearrangement joins TRBV19 to TRBJ1-2, with 7 bases matching TRBD1. The CDR3 length is 13 residues. Germline CDR1 LNHDA, CDR2 SQIVND (reference sequence). For the CDR3, the DNA is TGTGCCAGTAGTTTAGACAGGGCCTATGGCTACACCTTC. Protein sequence: CASSLDRAYGYTF.

This clone appeared once. This chain joins TRBV6-1 and TRBJ1-2, with D hard to call. The CDR3 totals 12 residues. Trimming left V 3 bases short and J 3 bases short, with 5 bases between. Germline V gene sequence: CDR1 MNHNS, CDR2 SASEGT. The CDR3 spells CASSDGDYGYTF. The CDR3 bases are TGTGCCAGCAGTGACGGGGACTATGGCTACACCTTC.

The chain recombines TRBV2 with TRBJ2-7, with D perhaps matching TRBD1 (6 bases). CDR1 SNHLY and CDR2 FYNNEI come from the germline V gene. Trimming removed 5 bases at V and 3 bases at J, with 17 bases between. The CDR3 totals 15 residues. The CDR3 spells CASSFSRDTDYEQYF. CDR3 nucleotides: TGTGCCAGCAGTTTCAGTAGGGACACCGACTACGAGCAGTACTTC.

The rearrangement joins TRBV5-4 to TRBJ2-1; 9 nucleotides agree with TRBD2. Germline V CDR1 and CDR2: SGHNT, YYREEE (reference sequence). V was pared by 7 bases and J by 8 bases, with 7 bases of the junction left unmatched. The CDR3 spans 13 residues. In DNA, the CDR3 is TGTGCCAGCTCGTCCGAGCGGGAGGATGAGCAGTTCTTC. It translates to CASSSEREDEQFF. The full variable domain, its missing parts supplied by reference TRBV5-4 and TRBJ2-1, is ETGVTQSPTHLIKTRGQQVTLRCSSQSGHNTVSWYQQALGQGPQFIFQYYREEENGRGNFPPRFSGLQFPNYSSELNVNALELDDSALYLCASSSEREDEQFFGPGTRLTVL.

The chain uses TRBV10-3 and TRBJ2-2; 9 nucleotides line up with TRBD2. Trimming cost V 5 bases and J 2 bases; bases outside gene matches: 12. Germline V gene data show CDR1 as ENHRY and CDR2 as SYGVKD. The CDR3 has 18 residues. DNA for the CDR3: TGTGCCATCAGTTCACTTCTGCCCGGGACTAGCAACACCGGGGAGCTGTTTTTT. As protein: CAISSLLPGTSNTGELFF.